Below are 7 T cell receptor beta chains sequenced from a single sample in a study of glioma-infiltrating T cells after dendritic cell vaccination. Time point reported: after dendritic cell vaccination, including at tumor progression/relapse. Sequencing used immunoSEQ multiplex PCR; TCRdb keeps in-frame clones, though not all of them. The sample consists of some 99,000 clones, over 80% of them appearing once. The input for sequencing was blood, taken after dendritic cell vaccination. Receptors were obtained from a human donor with glioblastoma.

This chain joins TRBV16 and TRBJ1-4; 12 bases agree with TRBD1. Losses at the gene ends were 2 bases for V and 10 bases for J; bases not matched to a gene: 5. From germline, CDR1 is KGHSY and CDR2 FQNENV. This CDR3 comprises 15 residues. In DNA, the CDR3 is TGTGCCAGCAGCCAAACCGGGACAGGGGGCAGAAAACTGTTTTTT. Encoded protein: CASSQTGTGGRKLFF.

The chain recombines TRBV10-3 with TRBJ2-2, with TRBD2 as a possible D gene (5 bases). V lost 0 bases, J lost 1 base, and 9 bases lay in between. This CDR3 has 16 amino acids. Per the germline V gene, CDR1 is ENHRY and CDR2 is SYGVKD. DNA for the CDR3: TGTGCCATCAGTGAGTCGAGGGTCCAGAACACCGGGGAGCTGTTTTTT. Its translation: CAISESRVQNTGELFF.

The chain employs TRBV6-5 and TRBJ1-2; 7 positions match TRBD1. With V trimmed by 4 bases and J by 7 bases, 12 bases remained unmatched. Germline assignment: CDR1 MNHEY and CDR2 SVGAGI. This CDR3 is 15 amino acids long. CDR3 sequence (DNA): TGTGCCAGCAGTTCGGCAGGTTTTAAGGGGGCTGGCTACACCTTC. Protein product: CASSSAGFKGAGYTF.

This chain uses TRBV7-9 with TRBJ2-3; no clear D. Germline values: CDR1 SEHNR, CDR2 FQNEAQ (reference sequence). The CDR3 consists of 14 residues. V was pared by 1 base and J by 2 bases, with 7 bases between. The CDR3 spells CASSLGQYTDTQYF. In nucleotides, the CDR3 is TGTGCCAGCAGCTTAGGGCAATACACAGATACGCAGTATTTT.

V is TRBV7-9 and J is TRBJ1-1; D may be TRBD1 (5 bases). CDR1 and CDR2 from the germline V gene are SEHNR and FQNEAQ (reference sequence). Trimming pared 3 bases from V and 1 base from J, leaving 9 bases between. The CDR3 consists of 14 residues. The CDR3 protein is CASSFPGQNTEAFF. DNA for the CDR3: TGTGCCAGCAGCTTCCCCGGACAGAACACTGAAGCTTTCTTT.

V is TRBV19 and J is TRBJ1-3, with TRBD1 as a possible D gene (5 bases). CDR1 and CDR2 from the germline V gene are LNHDA and SQIVND (reference sequence). V lost 3 bases and J 2 bases, leaving 8 bases between the germline ends. The CDR3 covers 14 residues. In DNA form, the CDR3 reads TGTGCCAGTAGTATTGGGGCGGCTGGAAACACCATATATTTT. Translated: CASSIGAAGNTIYF.

This chain joins TRBV5-1 and TRBJ2-3; D possibly corresponds to TRBD1 (6 bases). The CDR3 runs 16 residues. From germline, CDR1 is SGHRS and CDR2 YFSETQ. V was clipped by 0 bases and J by 2 bases, with 13 bases between them. The CDR3, as DNA: TGCGCCAGCAGCTTGGGACAGGTCCTTTACACAGATACGCAGTATTTT. Its translation: CASSLGQVLYTDTQYF.